The sequence of this T cell receptor beta chain was determined in a study of shared T cell receptors in the human thymus (dated by TCRdb to about 2021). The study in broad terms: The study examined how the human thymus generates shared, self-reactive T-cell receptor alpha chains.

The CDR3 numbers 17 residues from cysteine through phenylalanine. The entry retains the CDR3 DNA only, 51 bases that are in frame from base 1. The germline V gene (reference sequence) specifies SEHNR as CDR1 and FQNEAQ as CDR2. V loses 3 bases at its end and J loses 5 bases; junction bases beyond the gene matches: 15. Library generation was performed with the immunoSEQ multiplex PCR assay. Sourced from immuneACCESS, this table was stored by TCRdb with only in-frame sequences that have V and J called. A share of the clones is absent; for the studies checked, an unresolved V gene accounts for under half, and the remainder has no known explanation. For this sample the table gives 650,000 to 950,000 clones, of which 80% to 90% were detected only once. 0.0095% to 0.011% of the sample belongs to the ten largest clones. On this clone: Its antigen is still unknown. Within one base of it there is no much larger clone, and no base qualities were kept.

The data also belong to a second study, concerning human thymus T cells. Per the second study: Donors were immunologically healthy infants undergoing open corrective cardiac surgery for congenital heart defects in Finland. The thymus tissue came from surgical resects taken out during corrective cardiac surgery. V and J gene segment usage appeared biased in both thymic and peripheral blood repertoires. According to the related research, thymic TCR repertoires were highly overlapping among unrelated individuals. TCR alpha and beta repertoires from roughly eight infant thymus samples and four related peripheral blood samples were characterized in the study. Donor ages ranged from about 6 to 250 days, and the cohort comprised about six male and a couple of female infants. After being mechanically released from the tissue, thymocytes were kept at -70 degrees C in pellets of about 8.5-32 million cells. A QIAsymphony instrument was used to extract genomic DNA from the frozen cell pellets. The immunoSEQ multiplex PCR assay was used to amplify the TCRB and TCRAD loci from a standardized amount of quality-controlled genomic DNA. The amplicons spanned the V(D)J region and were long enough to cover the CDR3 and allow V and J genes to be identified. The amplicons were sequenced on an Illumina platform via the commercial immunoSEQ service. Primer bias and sequencing errors were corrected as previously described, and TCRAD and TCRB definitions were based on the IMGT database. Analysis of the repertoires was done with immunoSEQ Analyzer 3.0 and VDJTools and included basic statistics, V/J segment usage, diversity estimates, rarefaction and pairwise overlap. Chao1, ChaoE, Efron-Thisted, Shannon and inverse Simpson indices were used to estimate diversity, which was also estimated on datasets down-sampled to the smallest sample. Repertoire overlap was assessed by strict matching of CDR3 nucleotide sequence, V gene and J gene, and clustering was done by Jaccard-based multidimensional scaling. On average, approximately 860,000 unique TCRB clonotypes were obtained from thymus samples, compared with some 84,000 from blood samples.

Specimen: thymocytes. The receptor was derived from a girl under three years old with a congenital heart defect. Donor details come from another sample of the same person, matched by shared clones. Recombination joined TRBV7-9 with TRBJ1-2; 7 central nucleotides agree with TRBD1. The CDR3 corresponds to CASSFRSGQANQYGYTF. The DNA sequence follows: TGTGCCAGCAGCTTCCGATCTGGACAGGCCAACCAGTATGGCTACACCTTC.